This T cell receptor (beta chain) stems from a study of cytomegalovirus exposure and HLA in healthy donors. The wider study: The roughly 130 validation repertoires were reported in a later analysis to have been generated on the same platform as the approximately 600 first-cohort repertoires. Overall study findings and caveats: Associated with cytomegalovirus, according to the listing, were some 180 TCR beta chains.

With 4 bases clipped from V and 5 bases from J, the junction kept 9 bases outside the gene matches. There are 15 residues in the CDR3. Germline loops: CDR1 KGHSH, CDR2 LQKENI. The table came from immunoSEQ multiplex PCR; TCRdb's copy has only in-frame clones and leaves some out. The sample holds about 240,000 clones, approximately 84% seen once. The approximately 120-subject validation cohort, separate from the roughly 700-subject first cohort, included the donors. In regard to this clone: Antigen: not known.

The chain combines TRBV18 with TRBJ1-2, with 8 bases identical to TRBD1. The receptor comes from a woman aged 25 to 39 in good health and CMV-seropositive. The source material was PBMCs. The CDR3 region is CASSLAGQGIYGYTF. The CDR3 DNA follows: TGTGCCAGCTCACTCGCCGGACAGGGAATTTATGGCTACACCTTC.